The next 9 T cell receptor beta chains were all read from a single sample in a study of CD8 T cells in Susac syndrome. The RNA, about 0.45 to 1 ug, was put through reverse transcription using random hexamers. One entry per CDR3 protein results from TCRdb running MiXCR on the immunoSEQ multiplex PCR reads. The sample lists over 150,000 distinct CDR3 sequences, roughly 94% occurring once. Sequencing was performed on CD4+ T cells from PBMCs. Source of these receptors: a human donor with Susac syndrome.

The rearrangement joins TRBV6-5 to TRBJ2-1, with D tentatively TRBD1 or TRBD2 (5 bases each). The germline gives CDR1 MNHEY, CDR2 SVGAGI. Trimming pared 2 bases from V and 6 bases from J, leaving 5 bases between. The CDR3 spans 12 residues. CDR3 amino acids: CASSYGGNEQFF. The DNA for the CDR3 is TGTGCCAGCAGTTACGGGGGCAATGAGCAGTTCTTC.

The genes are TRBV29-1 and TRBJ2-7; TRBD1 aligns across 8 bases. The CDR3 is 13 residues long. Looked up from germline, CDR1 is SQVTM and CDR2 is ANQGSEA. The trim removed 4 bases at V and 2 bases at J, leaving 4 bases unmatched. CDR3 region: CSVVTGATYEQYF. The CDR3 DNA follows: TGCAGCGTTGTGACAGGGGCCACCTACGAGCAGTACTTC.

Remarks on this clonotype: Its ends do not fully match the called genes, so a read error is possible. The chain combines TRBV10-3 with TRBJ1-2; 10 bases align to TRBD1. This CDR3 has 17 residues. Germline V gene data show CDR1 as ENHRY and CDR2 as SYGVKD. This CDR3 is CAISESGRTGGVDGHTF. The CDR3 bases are TGTGCCATCAGTGAGTCGGGGAGGACAGGGGGTGTGGATGGCCACACCTTC.

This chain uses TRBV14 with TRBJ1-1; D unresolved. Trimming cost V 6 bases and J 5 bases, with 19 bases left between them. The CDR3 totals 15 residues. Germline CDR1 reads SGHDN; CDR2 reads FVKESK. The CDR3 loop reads CASRFSLTPGTEAFF. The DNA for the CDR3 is TGTGCCAGCAGATTTAGTTTGACGCCGGGGACTGAAGCTTTCTTT.

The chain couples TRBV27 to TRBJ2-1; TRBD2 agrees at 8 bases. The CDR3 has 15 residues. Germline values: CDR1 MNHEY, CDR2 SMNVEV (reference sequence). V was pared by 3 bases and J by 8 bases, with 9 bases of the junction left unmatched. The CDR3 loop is CASSFPSGRGDEQFF. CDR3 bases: TGTGCCAGCAGTTTCCCAAGCGGGAGAGGGGATGAGCAGTTCTTC.

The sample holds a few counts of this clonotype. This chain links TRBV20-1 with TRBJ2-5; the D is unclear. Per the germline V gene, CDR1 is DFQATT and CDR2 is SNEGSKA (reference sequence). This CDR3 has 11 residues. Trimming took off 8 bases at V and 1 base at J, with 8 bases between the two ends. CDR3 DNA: TGCAGTACCGAGGCCCAAGAGACCCAGTACTTC. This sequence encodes CSTEAQETQYF.

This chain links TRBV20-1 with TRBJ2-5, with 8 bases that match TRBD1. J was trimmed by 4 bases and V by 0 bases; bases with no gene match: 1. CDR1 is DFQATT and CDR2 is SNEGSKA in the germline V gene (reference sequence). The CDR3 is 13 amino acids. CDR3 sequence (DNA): TGCAGTGCTAGAGACAGGGGGCGAGAGACCCAGTACTTC. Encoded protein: CSARDRGRETQYF.

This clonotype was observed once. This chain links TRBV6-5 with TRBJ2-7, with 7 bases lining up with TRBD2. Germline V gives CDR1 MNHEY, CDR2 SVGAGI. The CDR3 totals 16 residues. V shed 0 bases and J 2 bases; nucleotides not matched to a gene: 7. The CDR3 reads CASSYSMGGGAYEQYF. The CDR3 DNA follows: TGTGCCAGCAGTTACTCTATGGGGGGAGGGGCCTACGAGCAGTACTTC.

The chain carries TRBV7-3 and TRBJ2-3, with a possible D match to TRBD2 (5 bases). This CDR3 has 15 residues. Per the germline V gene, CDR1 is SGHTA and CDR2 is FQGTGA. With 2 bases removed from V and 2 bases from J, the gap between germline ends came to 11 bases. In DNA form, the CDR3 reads TGTGCCAGCAGCTTATCCGCTAGCCACACAGATACGCAGTATTTT. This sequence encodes CASSLSASHTDTQYF.